A selection of T cell receptor beta chains follows, all from one sample in a study of glioma-infiltrating T cells. TCRdb fed the multiplex PCR reads into MiXCR, producing one record per CDR3 protein. This sample has 90,000 or so distinct CDR3 sequences, with approximately 40% found just once. The sample taken for sequencing was glioma tissue, nonneoplastic brain tissue, or PBMCs (not recorded which). The receptors shown here come from a human donor with low-grade glioma or glioblastoma, undergoing nonglioma brain surgery, or in good health (not recorded which). The conserved cysteine and the conserved F or W are not part of the CDR3 here. Clone size appears in some rows only: once, few, many, or a class for an expanded clone.

J gene: TRBJ2-3; clone size: many; V gene: TRBV5-1; CDR3 protein: ASSLGTSGSGNTQY
J gene: TRBJ2-7; clone size: .; V gene: TRBV7-9; CDR3 protein: ASSRETSGSVYEQY
J gene: TRBJ2-1; clone size: .; V gene: TRBV6-1; CDR3 protein: ASRGYNEQF
J gene: TRBJ1-5; clone size: many; V gene: TRBV9; CDR3 protein: ASSVGWDQPQH
J gene: TRBJ1-6; clone size: many; V gene: TRBV3-1; CDR3 protein: ASSQGFGYNSPLH
J gene: TRBJ2-1; clone size: many; V gene: TRBV7-2; CDR3 protein: ASSLGYGDIQF
J gene: TRBJ1-6; clone size: .; V gene: TRBV6-6; CDR3 protein: ASSYSQFNSPIL
J gene: TRBJ2-3; clone size: many; V gene: TRBV20-1; CDR3 protein: SAREGGYTDTQY
J gene: TRBJ2-1; clone size: many; V gene: TRBV3-1; CDR3 protein: ASSQIWNEQF
J gene: TRBJ2-3; clone size: many; V gene: TRBV29-1; CDR3 protein: SVLQGDTQY
J gene: TRBJ2-1; clone size: .; V gene: TRBV4-1; CDR3 protein: PSSQEVGYNAQV
J gene: TRBJ2-1; clone size: .; V gene: TRBV4-1; CDR3 protein: ASGQEGLAGGPDEQF
J gene: TRBJ2-3; clone size: many; V gene: TRBV27; CDR3 protein: ASSYSRDGTDTQY
J gene: TRBJ2-1; clone size: many; V gene: TRBV28; CDR3 protein: ASSLLGTGANEQF
J gene: TRBJ2-1; clone size: .; V gene: TRBV10-3; CDR3 protein: AISGVLEGPFNEQF
J gene: TRBJ1-1; clone size: many; V gene: TRBV28; CDR3 protein: ASSLPGQMNTEAF
J gene: TRBJ2-1; clone size: many; V gene: TRBV2; CDR3 protein: ASSINEQF
J gene: TRBJ2-7; clone size: .; V gene: TRBV3-1; CDR3 protein: ASSQFRSHEQY
J gene: TRBJ1-5; clone size: many; V gene: TRBV6-1; CDR3 protein: ASRGAGVDNQPQH
J gene: TRBJ2-5; clone size: .; V gene: TRBV4-1; CDR3 protein: ASSQVGLAGGPKTQY
J gene: TRBJ2-1; clone size: few; V gene: TRBV20-1; CDR3 protein: SAETSGRADEQF
J gene: TRBJ2-3; clone size: .; V gene: TRBV5-6; CDR3 protein: ASSLSAGGTDTQY
J gene: TRBJ2-5; clone size: .; V gene: TRBV6-1; CDR3 protein: AIQSRGETQY
J gene: TRBJ2-7; clone size: many; V gene: TRBV20-1; CDR3 protein: SARTRQGPGGEQY
J gene: TRBJ2-3; clone size: many; V gene: TRBV29-1; CDR3 protein: SVDPVTDTQY
J gene: TRBJ1-1; clone size: many; V gene: TRBV29-1; CDR3 protein: SVWRNTEAF
J gene: TRBJ2-5; clone size: many; V gene: TRBV18; CDR3 protein: ASSQKPTTGTVQETQY
J gene: TRBJ2-1; clone size: many; V gene: TRBV24-1; CDR3 protein: ATSRIGSGPTTNEQF
J gene: TRBJ2-2; clone size: many; V gene: TRBV2; CDR3 protein: ASSSTMAGELF
J gene: TRBJ2-3; clone size: .; V gene: TRBV10-3; CDR3 protein: AISPQQGGSTDTQY
J gene: TRBJ1-1; clone size: many; V gene: TRBV7-3; CDR3 protein: ASSRTGSVGTEAF
J gene: TRBJ2-3; clone size: many; V gene: TRBV2; CDR3 protein: ASMAGGVDTQY
J gene: TRBJ2-7; clone size: many; V gene: TRBV6-2/TRBV6-3; CDR3 protein: ASSYERRQGLYEQY
J gene: TRBJ1-2; clone size: .; V gene: TRBV6-1; CDR3 protein: TSSETARYGYT
J gene: TRBJ2-3; clone size: many; V gene: TRBV7-9; CDR3 protein: ASSSTSEFSLAQY
J gene: TRBJ2-1; clone size: many; V gene: TRBV20-1; CDR3 protein: SAYEGRGDNEQF
J gene: TRBJ1-2; clone size: many; V gene: TRBV7-9; CDR3 protein: ATFDSTNYGYT
J gene: TRBJ2-2; clone size: many; V gene: TRBV19; CDR3 protein: ASSIVNTGELF
J gene: TRBJ1-3; clone size: many; V gene: TRBV28; CDR3 protein: ASSDFRGFSGNTIY
J gene: TRBJ2-1; clone size: once; V gene: TRBV6-1; CDR3 protein: ASSWRAGGSYNAQL
J gene: TRBJ2-7; clone size: .; V gene: TRBV7-2; CDR3 protein: AGSLDSTGLAELSSYEQC
J gene: TRBJ2-3; clone size: many; V gene: TRBV7-2; CDR3 protein: ASSLSPGRGTDTQY
J gene: TRBJ2-7; clone size: many; V gene: TRBV7-9; CDR3 protein: ASSLGASGTYEQY
J gene: TRBJ2-5; clone size: few; V gene: TRBV5-1; CDR3 protein: ASSLGDGARETQY
J gene: TRBJ2-1; clone size: many; V gene: TRBV4-1; CDR3 protein: ASSLRDNSYNEQF
J gene: TRBJ2-1; clone size: many; V gene: TRBV7-6; CDR3 protein: ASSPRTSSSYNEQF
J gene: TRBJ2-5; clone size: .; V gene: TRBV5-8; CDR3 protein: ASSLAGTGVGETQY
J gene: TRBJ2-3; clone size: many; V gene: TRBV11-2; CDR3 protein: ASSLGSWGTDTQY
J gene: TRBJ1-1; clone size: .; V gene: TRBV27; CDR3 protein: VSSNRDLNTEAF
J gene: TRBJ2-3; clone size: many; V gene: TRBV28; CDR3 protein: ASSSPGQPMTDTQY
J gene: TRBJ2-3; clone size: many; V gene: TRBV20-1; CDR3 protein: SAVQARGGTDTQY
J gene: TRBJ2-7; clone size: many; V gene: TRBV28; CDR3 protein: ASSLYDRGRKEQY
J gene: TRBJ1-1; clone size: many; V gene: TRBV12-3/TRBV12-4; CDR3 protein: ASSLAARGGEAF
J gene: TRBJ2-1; clone size: many; V gene: TRBV27; CDR3 protein: ASSLTGEGGVKQF
J gene: TRBJ2-5; clone size: many; V gene: TRBV7-3; CDR3 protein: ASSLSKGASQY
J gene: TRBJ1-1; clone size: medium-sized; V gene: TRBV20-1; CDR3 protein: SASGELNTEAF
J gene: TRBJ2-5; clone size: many; V gene: TRBV6-1; CDR3 protein: ASSEPRLAGGPETQY
J gene: TRBJ2-3; clone size: many; V gene: TRBV9; CDR3 protein: ASRGFTDTQY
J gene: TRBJ2-7; clone size: many; V gene: TRBV4-1; CDR3 protein: ASSHATAEEWDEQY
J gene: TRBJ1-1; clone size: .; V gene: TRBV6-2/TRBV6-3; CDR3 protein: ASSYSEGTKTEAF